The 14 T cell receptor beta chains listed next were all sequenced from one sample in a study of T cells after yellow fever vaccination. TCRdb analysed the 5' RACE reads with MiXCR anew, one entry per CDR3 protein. The table lists about 350,000 distinct CDR3 sequences, about 4% of them singletons. The input for sequencing was PBMCs, taken 5 days after the yellow fever booster vaccination. The receptors here all came from a man between 18 and 35 years old who received the YFV17D yellow fever vaccine.

This clonotype was seen a few times. The rearrangement joins TRBV19 to TRBJ1-4; D ambiguous. Trimming shortened V by 6 bases and J by 5 bases, and 7 bases separated the two germline ends. The CDR3 has 12 residues. Germline V CDR1 and CDR2: LNHDA, SQIVND (reference sequence). CDR3 DNA: TGTGCCAGTAGCCCTTCCAATGAAAAACTGTTTTTT. Its translation: CASSPSNEKLFF.

The chain uses TRBV18 and TRBJ1-2, with D possibly TRBD1 on 6 matching bases. Deletions cut 6 bases from V and 3 bases from J, with 14 bases between. The CDR3 contains 14 residues. Germline V gene sequence: CDR1 KGHSH, CDR2 LQKENI. DNA for the CDR3: TGTGCCAGCTCGGGGACACTCGGGGACTATGGCTACACCTTC. Translating gives CASSGTLGDYGYTF.

The chain is built from TRBV20-1 and TRBJ2-7; D is ambiguous. Trimming left V 6 bases short and J 0 bases short, with 12 bases between. The CDR3 has 13 amino acids. The germline gives CDR1 DFQATT, CDR2 SNEGSKA (reference sequence). DNA of the CDR3: TGCAGTGCGAGGATTCGAGGCTCCTACGAGCAGTACTTC. Translation gives CSARIRGSYEQYF.

This clonotype was observed a handful of times. This CDR3 is CASSRSVWTQYF. The CDR3 DNA reads as TGTGCCAGCAGTCGTAGCGTCTGGACCCAGTACTTC. This chain connects TRBV2 to TRBJ2-5; D perhaps matches TRBD2 (5 bases). The CDR3 loop spans 12 amino acids. Germline V gives CDR1 SNHLY, CDR2 FYNNEI. The germline V and J ends were trimmed by 5 bases and 7 bases, with 11 bases remaining between them.

The V and J genes are TRBV5-1 and TRBJ2-7; maybe TRBD2 (6 bases). The V end was cut by 2 bases, the J end by 9 bases, with 18 bases between. Per germline, CDR1 SGHRS and CDR2 YFSETQ. CDR3 size: 14 residues. This CDR3 reads CASSFVGGGVGQYF. As DNA, the CDR3 is TGCGCCAGCAGCTTTGTCGGTGGAGGGGTTGGGCAGTACTTC.

V and J are TRBV4-1 and TRBJ2-1; the D gene could be TRBD1 or TRBD2 (5 bases each). CDR1 and CDR2 from the germline V gene are MGHRA and YSYEKL. The ends were cut back, 0 bases at V and 6 bases at J, with 12 bases in the middle. The CDR3 totals 15 residues. The CDR3 nucleotides read TGCGCCAGCAGCCAAGAGAGGGCAGGGAGCAATGAGCAGTTCTTC. Translating it yields CASSQERAGSNEQFF.

This clonotype has at least ten counts. The chain couples TRBV6-5 to TRBJ2-5, with 10 nucleotides matching TRBD2. Looked up from germline, CDR1 is MNHEY and CDR2 is SVGAGI. V lost 1 base, J lost 5 bases, and 1 base stayed unmatched. This CDR3 comprises 14 residues. The CDR3 nucleotides read TGTGCCAGCAGTTACTTACTAGCGGGGGAGACCCAGTACTTC. Its translation: CASSYLLAGETQYF.

The table lists this clonotype with a few counts. The rearrangement joins TRBV5-4 to TRBJ2-7; D uncertain. Germline V lookup: CDR1 SGHNT, CDR2 YYREEE (reference sequence). The CDR3 spans 14 residues. V lost 4 bases to trimming and J lost 5 bases, with 16 bases between them. CDR3 in DNA: TGTGCCAGCAGCCGCGGATTTCCGACCCACGAGCAGTACTTC. Translated, it gives CASSRGFPTHEQYF.

The chain has TRBV7-2 and TRBJ2-1; no firm D call. Per germline, CDR1 SGHTA and CDR2 FQGNSA. Trimming left V 4 bases short and J 4 bases short, with 8 bases between. CDR3 length: 13 residues. The CDR3 protein is CASSSLRYNEQFF. CDR3 in DNA: TGTGCCAGCAGCTCTCTAAGATACAATGAGCAGTTCTTC.

J is TRBJ1-2 and V is TRBV12-3 or TRBV12-4; 9 bases line up with TRBD1. The length of the CDR3 is 17 residues. Trimming removed 2 bases from V and 0 bases from J; junction bases left unmatched: 7. Written as DNA, the CDR3 is TGTGCCAGCAGTTTATGGGGGACAGGGATTCCTAACTATGGCTACACCTTC. Protein sequence: CASSLWGTGIPNYGYTF.

The chain recombines TRBV7-3 with TRBJ2-3, with unresolved D. The V and J ends lost 1 base and 2 bases respectively, with 10 bases between them. CDR1 is SGHTA and CDR2 is FQGTGA in the germline V gene. CDR3 length: 15 residues. This chain's CDR3 is CASSLSGRSTDTQYF. Here the CDR3 DNA reads TGTGCCAGCAGCTTAAGTGGGCGGTCCACAGATACGCAGTATTTT.

This clonotype has a handful of counts. This chain links TRBV19 with TRBJ1-4; no clear D gene. Germline V gene data show CDR1 as LNHDA and CDR2 as SQIVND (reference sequence). The CDR3 contains 14 residues. V was cut by 5 bases and J by 0 bases, with 7 bases left in between. CDR3 sequence (DNA): TGTGCCAGTAGTCAACAGTCAACTAATGAAAAACTGTTTTTT. This gives the protein CASSQQSTNEKLFF.

The chain recombines TRBV10-2 with TRBJ2-3; TRBD2 is a possible D gene (7 bases). Germline CDR1 reads WSHSY; CDR2 reads SAAADI. The CDR3 covers 17 residues. Deletions cut 1 base from V and 0 bases from J, with 14 bases between. The CDR3 DNA is TGCGCCAGCAGTGAGTGGGCGGGGGCGATTAGCACAGATACGCAGTATTTT. Residues: CASSEWAGAISTDTQYF.

This clonotype has more than one count but fewer than ten. The chain is built from TRBV4-1 and TRBJ2-7, with a tentative D call TRBD2 (5 bases). Looked up from germline, CDR1 is MGHRA and CDR2 is YSYEKL. The V gene lost 1 base and the J gene lost 7 bases, with 17 bases spanning the gap. The CDR3 has 15 amino acids. The CDR3 bases are TGCGCCAGCAGCCAAGGAAGTATTCCCCAGCGGGAGCAGTACTTC. Translation: CASSQGSIPQREQYF.